What follows are 7 T cell receptor beta chains derived from one specimen sequenced in a study of T cells after posttransplantation cyclophosphamide (dated by TCRdb to the mid-2010s). The sample's treatment or condition, from its label and the paper: high-dose cyclophosphamide on days +3 and +4 as single-agent GVHD prophylaxis. PTCy patients received busulfan and fludarabine conditioning, a related or unrelated marrow graft, and cyclophosphamide on days +3 and +4. Library preparation employed the immunoSEQ multiplex PCR assay. In TCRdb, the immuneACCESS table is reduced to in-frame sequences with V and J assigned. These tables do not hold every clone; where another copy was compared, an unresolved V gene accounts for under half, and the others remain unexplained. The sample has approximately 3,100 clones on record, more than 80% of them singletons. 6.5% to 8% of the sample is held by the ten biggest clonotypes.

This specimen consisted of PBMCs, obtained after allogeneic stem cell transplant with posttransplant cyclophosphamide. All receptors come from a female patient between 50 and 59 years old who received an allogeneic stem cell transplant from an unrelated donor, was CMV-positive, and had acute and chronic GVHD. Some T cells may be donor cells from the graft after a transplant.

The gene calls are TRBV15 and TRBJ2-5, with 8 bases lining up with TRBD2. Germline trimming cut 5 bases from V and 5 bases from J; bases unmatched to any gene: 10. CDR3 length: 15 amino acids. CDR1 and CDR2 (germline): LNHNV, YYDKDF (reference sequence). CDR3 amino acids: CATSERSGSGETQYF. CDR3 sequence (DNA): TGTGCCACCAGCGAGAGGAGCGGGAGTGGTGAGACCCAGTACTTC.

CDR3 DNA sequence: TGTGCCAGCAGCTTAGAGGGGACTAGCGGCTCCTACGAGCAGTACTTC. This sequence encodes CASSLEGTSGSYEQYF. The V gene is TRBV7-2, the J gene TRBJ2-7; 11 nucleotides agree with TRBD2. CDR3 length: 16 amino acids. Germline-derived CDR1 and CDR2 are SGHTA and FQGNSA. Germline trimming cut 1 base from V and 0 bases from J; bases unmatched to any gene: 2.

V gene TRBV27 combines with J gene TRBJ2-2; tentative D call: TRBD1 (5 bases). In germline, CDR1 is MNHEY, CDR2 SMNVEV (reference sequence). The CDR3 is 15 amino acids. Trimming stripped 5 bases from V and 4 bases from J, with 14 bases between. CDR3 loop: CASSPLGRGTGELFF. The CDR3 nucleotides are TGTGCCAGCAGTCCCCTGGGAAGGGGCACCGGGGAGCTGTTTTTT.

The chain combines TRBV7-8 with TRBJ1-2; 7 bases align to TRBD1. Germline lookup yields CDR1 SGHVS and CDR2 FQNEAQ. Unmatched junction bases numbered 8, after V lost 5 bases and J lost 8 bases. The length of the CDR3 is 13 residues. CDR3 sequence reads: CASSREGAGGYTF. Here the CDR3 DNA reads TGTGCCAGCAGCCGTGAGGGGGCTGGGGGCTACACCTTC.

The chain employs TRBV10-3 and TRBJ2-7; D call uncertain. The V end was cut by 6 bases, the J end by 0 bases, with 3 bases between. CDR3 length: 11 amino acids. From germline, CDR1 is ENHRY and CDR2 SYGVKD. CDR3 sequence: CAIRSSYEQYF. Written as DNA, the CDR3 is TGTGCCATCAGGAGCTCCTACGAGCAGTACTTC.

This clone was counted once. The gene calls are TRBV29-1 and TRBJ2-7; 11 nucleotides align to TRBD2. V lost 7 bases and J lost 0; bases outside the gene matches: 8. The CDR3 totals 15 residues. Germline V gives CDR1 SQVTM, CDR2 ANQGSEA. The CDR3 coding sequence is TGCAGCGCGACTAGCGGGACTCCCAGCTCCTACGAGCAGTACTTC. This sequence encodes CSATSGTPSSYEQYF.

This clone appeared once. The CDR3 bases are TGCGCCAGCAGCCTGAAGGAGGGGGCCCCTTCTGGAAACACCATATATTTT. Its translation is CASSLKEGAPSGNTIYF. This chain uses TRBV5-1 with TRBJ1-3; TRBD1 agrees at 7 bases. The V and J ends lost 4 bases and 1 base, in that order; junction bases with no gene match: 11. The CDR3 is made up of 17 amino acids. Germline CDR1 and CDR2: SGHRS and YFSETQ.